This T cell receptor (beta chain) comes out of a study of blood T cell repertoires in COVID-19. Study overall: Samples taken during acute and convalescent COVID-19 were collected in the United States, Italy and Spain. Sample material is recorded as cDNA or gDNA derived from T cells, B-cell-depleted T cells, or PBMCs.

The CDR3 has 13 amino acids. The ends lost 5 bases at V and 4 bases at J; junction bases unmatched: 3. CDR1 SGHTA and CDR2 FQGTGA come from the germline V gene. Measured with immunoSEQ multiplex PCR; TCRdb has only the in-frame clones, and not every one. The sample has some 41,000 clones, 80% to 90% seen once; the top ten hold approximately 44%. V is TRBV7-3 and J is TRBJ1-1; TRBD1 agrees at 8 bases. Material for sequencing was peripheral blood. The source is a woman older than 75 with active or convalescent COVID-19. Here the CDR3 reads CASSADRATEAFF. The DNA for the CDR3 is TGTGCCAGCAGCGCGGACAGGGCCACTGAAGCTTTCTTT.